A selection of T cell receptor beta chains follows, all from one sample in a study of cytomegalovirus exposure and HLA in healthy donors. Here immunoSEQ multiplex PCR was the method, and the copy in TCRdb shows in-frame clones only, minus some. The profile shows hundreds of thousands of clones, around 86% of them singletons. The sequenced sample was PBMCs. The receptor source for this set is a woman aged 18-29 years in good health and CMV-seronegative. Each CDR3 is given with its conserved first and last residue. A D gene is named only where the DNA matches it firmly. Rows may omit the clone size; those that give it use once, few, many or a size class.

D,V,J,size,CDR3,DNA
.,TRBV12-5,TRBJ2-3,.,CASGGGVTDTQYF,TGTGCTAGTGGGGGCGGGGTAACAGATACGCAGTATTTT
.,TRBV6-5,TRBJ1-2,few,CASSYVLFPYGYTF,TGTGCCAGCAGTTACGTGCTATTCCCCTATGGCTACACCTTC
TRBD2,TRBV7-9,TRBJ2-1,.,CASTYVLGLAVNEQFF,TGTGCCAGCACCTATGTATTGGGACTAGCGGTTAATGAGCAGTTCTTC
.,TRBV5-6,TRBJ2-7,.,CASSIRQRTYEQYF,TGTGCCAGCAGCATACGACAGAGAACCTACGAGCAGTACTTC
TRBD1,TRBV2,TRBJ2-1,few,CASSLEQGASYNEQFF,TGTGCCAGCAGCCTCGAACAGGGGGCATCCTACAATGAGCAGTTCTTC
.,TRBV10-3,TRBJ1-1,.,CAVQGSQMNTEAFF,TGTGCCGTCCAGGGATCCCAAATGAACACTGAAGCTTTCTTT
TRBD2,TRBV7-9,TRBJ2-1,few,CASSLYAVAGLPSEQFF,TGTGCCAGCAGCTTATACGCTGTAGCGGGCTTGCCGAGTGAGCAGTTCTTC
.,TRBV9,TRBJ1-1,.,CASSRGQENTEAFF,TGTGCCAGCAGCAGGGGACAAGAGAACACTGAAGCTTTCTTT
TRBD1,TRBV15,TRBJ2-1,.,CATSLRQGAFNEQFF,TGTGCCACCAGCTTACGACAGGGGGCGTTCAATGAGCAGTTCTTC
TRBD1,TRBV5-4,TRBJ2-7,.,CASSRPGQGSYEQYF,TGTGCCAGCAGCAGACCGGGACAGGGCTCCTACGAGCAGTACTTC
TRBD1,TRBV18,TRBJ1-4,.,CASSTLTGDNEKLFF,TGTGCCAGCTCAACTCTGACAGGGGATAATGAAAAACTGTTTTTT
.,TRBV6-4,TRBJ2-1,.,CASSNEGFYNEQFF,TGTGCCAGCAGTAACGAGGGTTTCTACAATGAGCAGTTCTTC
.,TRBV2,TRBJ1-2,.,CASSDPNLGQDRSNYGYTF,TGTGCCAGCAGTGATCCCAACCTTGGGCAGGATCGTTCTAACTATGGCTACACCTTC